This T cell receptor (beta chain) derives from a study of brain T cells in children with intractable seizures. Study results and caveats: Pre-surgery blood may have been undersampled, hiding some clones. Patients' HCMV serostatus was unknown; virus specificity rests on CDR3 similarity alone.

Time point denoted: blood from clinic visit 5 months post-surgery; TSC patient then seizure free. The sequenced cases were selected for having the highest brain T cell transcript signatures. Before surgery, patients took at least one anti-epileptic drug. There are 13 residues in the CDR3. In germline, CDR1 is SGHDT, CDR2 YYEEEE. With 5 bases clipped from V and 8 bases from J, the junction kept 7 bases outside the gene matches. Measured with immunoSEQ multiplex PCR; TCRdb has only the in-frame clones, and not every one. The top ten clones hold roughly 5.8% of a sample with 300,000 to 400,000 clones, roughly 93% of them seen once. A word on this clone: Its target is unknown.

The sequence came from a boy younger than two with tuberous sclerosis and intractable seizures. J is TRBJ1-1 and V is TRBV5-6; 9 nucleotides line up with TRBD1. Sequencing was performed on peripheral blood, taken roughly 5 months after surgery. CDR3 DNA sequence: TGTGCCAGCAGTCCAGGGACAGGGCGGGAAGCTTTCTTT. Amino acids: CASSPGTGREAFF.